These T cell receptor beta chains were read from a single sample in a study of cytomegalovirus exposure and HLA in healthy donors. This table comes from immunoSEQ multiplex PCR, and its TCRdb copy is limited to in-frame clones, with some not included. The table includes 150,000 or so clones, around 78% detected once. The specimen was PBMCs. Receptors originate from a woman aged 18-30 years in good health and CMV-seronegative. Both conserved end residues are part of each CDR3. A D gene is named only where the DNA matches it firmly. Clone size appears in some rows only: once, few, many, or a class for an expanded clone.

DNA,CDR3,J,V,D,size
TGTGCCAGCAGCCTCGACCGACAGGATGAGCAGTTCTTC,CASSLDRQDEQFF,TRBJ2-1,TRBV7-2,.,once
TGTGCCAGCAGATTGCAGGGACAGCCTACCTACGAGCAGTACTTC,CASRLQGQPTYEQYF,TRBJ2-7,TRBV5-8,TRBD1,.
TGTGCCAGCAGCTTGGTCTCTAGCGGGCCCACAGATACGCAGTATTTT,CASSLVSSGPTDTQYF,TRBJ2-3,TRBV5-6,TRBD2,.
TGTGCCAGCAGTACTCACTCGACTAGCGGGGGGTTGAATGAGCAGTTCTTC,CASSTHSTSGGLNEQFF,TRBJ2-1,TRBV27,TRBD2,.
TGTGCCAGCAGCTTTTCAGGGGTAAAAGAGACCCAGTACTTC,CASSFSGVKETQYF,TRBJ2-5,TRBV5-4,.,.
TGCGCCAGCAGCCAAGATAACCTAGCGGGGGCCAATGAGCAGTTCTTC,CASSQDNLAGANEQFF,TRBJ2-1,TRBV4-3,TRBD2,.
TGTGCCAGCAGCCCCATCCCGGGACAGGGGGCCAATGAGCAGTTCTTC,CASSPIPGQGANEQFF,TRBJ2-1,TRBV5-4,TRBD1,.
TGCGCCAGCAGCTTTGCCCGGACTAGCGGGGGGGCGGGTACGCATGAGCAGTTCTTC,CASSFARTSGGAGTHEQFF,TRBJ2-1,TRBV5-1,TRBD2,few
TGTGCCAGCAGCTTTCAGGGTGGGAATGAGCAGTTCTTC,CASSFQGGNEQFF,TRBJ2-1,TRBV7-6,.,.
TGTGCCAGCAGGGCTACGTGGAGCTTTCTACTCTCTGGGGCCAACGGCCTGACTTTC,CASRATWSFLLSGANGLTF,TRBJ2-6,TRBV2,.,.
TGTGCCAGTAGTTTTCAGGGGAATCAGCCCCAGCATTTT,CASSFQGNQPQHF,TRBJ1-5,TRBV19,.,.
TGTGCCATCAGTGGCCGGACAGGGGGCTTGGAGACCCAGTACTTC,CAISGRTGGLETQYF,TRBJ2-5,TRBV10-3,TRBD1,.
TGTGCCAGCAGCCAGACAGGGGGCGGAAACACCATATATTTT,CASSQTGGGNTIYF,TRBJ1-3,TRBV9,TRBD1,.